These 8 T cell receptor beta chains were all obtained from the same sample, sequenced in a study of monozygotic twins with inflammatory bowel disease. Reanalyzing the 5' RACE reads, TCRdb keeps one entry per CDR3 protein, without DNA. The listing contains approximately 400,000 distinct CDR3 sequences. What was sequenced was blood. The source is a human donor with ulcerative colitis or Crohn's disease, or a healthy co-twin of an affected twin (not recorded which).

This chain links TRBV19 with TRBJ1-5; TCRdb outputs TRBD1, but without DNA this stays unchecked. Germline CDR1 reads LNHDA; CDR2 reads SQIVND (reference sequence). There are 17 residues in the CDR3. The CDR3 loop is CASTLNPATLSNQPQHF.

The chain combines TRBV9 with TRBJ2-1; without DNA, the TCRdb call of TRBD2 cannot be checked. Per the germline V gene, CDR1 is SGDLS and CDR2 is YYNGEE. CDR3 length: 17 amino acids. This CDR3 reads CASSAVSSGRAYNEQFF.

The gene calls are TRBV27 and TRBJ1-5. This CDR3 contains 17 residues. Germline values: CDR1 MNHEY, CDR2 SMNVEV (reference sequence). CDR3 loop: CASSFRAVSNSNQPQHF.

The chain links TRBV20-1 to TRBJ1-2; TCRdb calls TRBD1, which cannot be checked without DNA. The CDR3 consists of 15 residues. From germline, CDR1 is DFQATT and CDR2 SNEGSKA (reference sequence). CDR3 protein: CSASAPQGPNYGYTF.

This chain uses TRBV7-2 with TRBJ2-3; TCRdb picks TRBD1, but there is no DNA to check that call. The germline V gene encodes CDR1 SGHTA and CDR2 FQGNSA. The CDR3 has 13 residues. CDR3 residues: CASSLAGGGTQYF.

The CDR3 sequence: CSVAGGGDQPQHF. V is TRBV29-1 and J is TRBJ1-5; TCRdb outputs TRBD1, but without DNA this stays unchecked. The CDR3 is made up of 13 amino acids. Looked up from germline, CDR1 is SQVTM and CDR2 is ANQGSEA. The variable domain in full, with the rest retrieved from reference TRBV29-1 and TRBJ1-5, is SAVISQKPSRDICQRGTSLTIQCQVDSQVTMMFWYRQQPGQSLTLIATANQGSEATYESGFVIDKFPISRPNLTFSTLTVSNMSPEDSSIYLCSVAGGGDQPQHFGDGTRLSIL.

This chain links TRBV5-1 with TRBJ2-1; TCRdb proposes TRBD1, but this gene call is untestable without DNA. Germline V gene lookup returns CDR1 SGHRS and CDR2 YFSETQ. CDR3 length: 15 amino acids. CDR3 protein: CASSLGGTGGLEQFF.

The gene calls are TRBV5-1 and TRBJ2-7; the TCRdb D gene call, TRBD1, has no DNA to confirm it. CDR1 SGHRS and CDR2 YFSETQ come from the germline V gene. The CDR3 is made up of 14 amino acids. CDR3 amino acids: CASSPGTAVDEQYF.